This TCR beta chain was observed in a study of blood T cell repertoires in COVID-19. Germline CDR1 and CDR2: SGHAT and FQNNGV. V shed 5 bases, J shed 4 bases, and the junction held 4 bases outside the gene matches. The CDR3 contains 13 residues. Libraries were prepared by immunoSEQ multiplex PCR; TCRdb keeps only in-frame clonotypes and omits some of them. The sample holds under 70,000 clones, approximately 79% seen once. The specimen sequenced was peripheral blood. The sequence derives from a woman of 80 years or more with active or convalescent COVID-19. This chain connects TRBV11-2 to TRBJ1-1; 7 nucleotides match TRBD1. CDR3 in amino acids: CASSADRVTEAFF. CDR3 nucleotides: TGTGCCAGCAGCGCAGACAGGGTCACTGAAGCTTTCTTT.